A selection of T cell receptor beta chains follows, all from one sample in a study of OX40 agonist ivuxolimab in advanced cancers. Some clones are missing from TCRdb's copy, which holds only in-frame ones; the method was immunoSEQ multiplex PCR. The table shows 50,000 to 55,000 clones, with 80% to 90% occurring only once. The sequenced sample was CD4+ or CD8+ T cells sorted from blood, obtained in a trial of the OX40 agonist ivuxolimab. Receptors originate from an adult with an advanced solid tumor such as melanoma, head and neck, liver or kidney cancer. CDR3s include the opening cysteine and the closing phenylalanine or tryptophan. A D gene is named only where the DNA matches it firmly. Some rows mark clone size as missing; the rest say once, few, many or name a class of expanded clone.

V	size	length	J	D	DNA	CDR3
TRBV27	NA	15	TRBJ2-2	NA	TGTGCCAGCAGTTCGGGGCGGAGGAACACCGGGGAGCTGTTTTTT	CASSSGRRNTGELFF
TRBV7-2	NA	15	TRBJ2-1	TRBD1	TGTGCCAGCAGCATCGACAGGGCAACCTACAATGAGCAGTTCTTC	CASSIDRATYNEQFF
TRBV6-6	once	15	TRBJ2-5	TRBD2	TGTGCCAGCAGCTTAGCGGGAGGAGGCCAAGAGACCCAGTACTTC	CASSLAGGGQETQYF
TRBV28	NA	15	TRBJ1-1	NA	TGTGCCAGCAGTCCAGACCGTCGTTTGGGCACTGAAGCTTTCTTT	CASSPDRRLGTEAFF
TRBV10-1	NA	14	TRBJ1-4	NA	TGCGCCAGCAGTGAGGGGGGACCGAATGAAAAACTGTTTTTT	CASSEGGPNEKLFF
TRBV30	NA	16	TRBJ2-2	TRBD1	TGTGCCTGGATGACTCCCGGGACAGGGGACACCGGGGAGCTGTTTTTT	CAWMTPGTGDTGELFF
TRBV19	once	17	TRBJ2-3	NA	TGTGCCAGTAGTATCGTAAGCGGGACAGCTAGCACAGATACGCAGTATTTT	CASSIVSGTASTDTQYF
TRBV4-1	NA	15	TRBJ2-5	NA	TGCGCCAGCAGCCAAGATGGTGGAGGGAGGGAGACCCAGTACTTC	CASSQDGGGRETQYF
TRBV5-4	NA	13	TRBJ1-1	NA	TGTGCCAGCAGCTTTGGGACCAACACTGAAGCTTTCTTT	CASSFGTNTEAFF
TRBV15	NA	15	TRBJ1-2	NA	TGTGCCACCAGCAGAGATATTACGGCAGGGGATGGCTACACCTTC	CATSRDITAGDGYTF
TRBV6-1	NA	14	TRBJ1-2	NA	TGTGCCAGCAGTGAAGACAGGGAGGACTATGGCTACACCTTC	CASSEDREDYGYTF
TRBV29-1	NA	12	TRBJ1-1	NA	TGCAGCGTTGATGGGGAGAACACTGAAGCTTTCTTT	CSVDGENTEAFF
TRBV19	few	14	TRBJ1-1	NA	TGTGCCAGTAGTATTCCGAGTTTACGGACTGAAGCTTTCTTT	CASSIPSLRTEAFF
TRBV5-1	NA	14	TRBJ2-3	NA	TGCGCCAGCAGCTTGGACCACGCGGGTGGTACGCAGTATTTT	CASSLDHAGGTQYF
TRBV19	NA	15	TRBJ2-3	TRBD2	TGTGCCAGTAGGAGGTTAGCGGGGTTCACAGATACGCAGTATTTT	CASRRLAGFTDTQYF
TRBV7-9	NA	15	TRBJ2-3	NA	TGTGCCAGCAGCTTGTGGAGGACGGACACAGATACGCAGTATTTT	CASSLWRTDTDTQYF
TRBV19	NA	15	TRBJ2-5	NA	TGTGCCAGTAGTATTAGGGGGGCTACAGGAGAGACCCAGTACTTC	CASSIRGATGETQYF
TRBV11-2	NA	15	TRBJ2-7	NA	TGTGCCAGCAGCTCAGAGGGGGGCGGGACCTACGAGCAGTACTTC	CASSSEGGGTYEQYF
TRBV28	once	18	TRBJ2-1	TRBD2	TGTGCCAGCAGTTCCTACGGACTAGCGGGAGGGCCTTACAATGAGCAGTTCTTC	CASSSYGLAGGPYNEQFF
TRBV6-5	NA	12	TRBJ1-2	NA	TGTGCCAGCAGTTGGACTAACTATGGCTACACCTTC	CASSWTNYGYTF
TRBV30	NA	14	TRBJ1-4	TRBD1	TGTGCCTGGAGTTTAGGGGGCTATAATGAAAAACTGTTTTTT	CAWSLGGYNEKLFF
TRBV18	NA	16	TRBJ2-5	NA	TGTGCCAGCTCACCACAAAACGGGGACAATCAAGAGACCCAGTACTTC	CASSPQNGDNQETQYF
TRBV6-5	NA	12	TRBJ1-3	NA	TGTGCCACGACGGCCTCTGGAAACACCATATATTTT	CATTASGNTIYF
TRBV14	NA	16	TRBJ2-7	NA	TGTGCCAGCAGCCAAGATGCTAGGATGGGGGACTACGAGCAGTACTTC	CASSQDARMGDYEQYF
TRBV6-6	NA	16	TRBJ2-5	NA	TGTGCCAGCAGTTACTCCTGGGGGGTGGACGGGGAGACCCAGTACTTC	CASSYSWGVDGETQYF
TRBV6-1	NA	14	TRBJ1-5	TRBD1	TGTGCCAGCAGTCTCAGACAGGGAGAACAGCCCCAGCATTTT	CASSLRQGEQPQHF
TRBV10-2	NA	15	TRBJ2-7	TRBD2	TGCGCCAGCAGGGTAGCGGGGGCGGCCACCTACGAGCAGTACTTC	CASRVAGAATYEQYF
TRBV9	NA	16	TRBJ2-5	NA	TGTGCCAGCAGCGTAGGTCCGGGGGCGCAGCAAGAGACCCAGTACTTC	CASSVGPGAQQETQYF
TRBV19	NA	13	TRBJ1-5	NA	TGTGCCAGTAGTATCAGTGTAAATCAGCCCCAGCATTTT	CASSISVNQPQHF
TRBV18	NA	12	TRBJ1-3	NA	TGTGCCAGCTCACAAACAGGGAGCACCATATATTTT	CASSQTGSTIYF
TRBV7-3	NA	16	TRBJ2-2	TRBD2	TGTGCCAGCAGCTTAACGCCTAGCGGAAACACCGGGGAGCTGTTTTTT	CASSLTPSGNTGELFF
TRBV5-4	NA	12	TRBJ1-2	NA	TGTGCCAGCAGCTCACGGGGGTATGGCTACACCTTC	CASSSRGYGYTF
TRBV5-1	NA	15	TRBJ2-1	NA	TGCGCCAGCAGCTTGTTGGGGTTTCTTGGCAATGAGCAGTTCTTC	CASSLLGFLGNEQFF
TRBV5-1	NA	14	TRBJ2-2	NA	TGCGCCAGCAGCTTGGCCCTAGATCCCGGGGAGCTGTTTTTT	CASSLALDPGELFF
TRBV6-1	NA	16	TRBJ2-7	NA	TGTGCCAGCAGTGATCCAGGGTCAGCCCTGACCTACGAGCAGTACTTC	CASSDPGSALTYEQYF
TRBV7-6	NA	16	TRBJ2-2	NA	TGTGCCAGCAGCCAACAGGCAGCCGCGAACACCGGGGAGCTGTTTTTT	CASSQQAAANTGELFF
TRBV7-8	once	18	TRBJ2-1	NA	TGTGCCAGCAGCTTAGCGCGAGGGTCTAGCCGTGGGTACAATGAGCAGTTCTTC	CASSLARGSSRGYNEQFF
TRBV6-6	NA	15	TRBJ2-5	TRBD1	TGTGCCAGCAGGCGGACAGGGGTAGGCCAAGAGACCCAGTACTTC	CASRRTGVGQETQYF
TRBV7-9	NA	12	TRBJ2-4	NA	TGTGCCAGCAGCCTCACCGGGGGCATTCAGTACTTC	CASSLTGGIQYF
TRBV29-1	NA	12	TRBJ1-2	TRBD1	TGCAGCGTTGAAGACGGGACAGATGGCTACACCTTC	CSVEDGTDGYTF
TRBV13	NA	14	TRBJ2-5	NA	TGTGCCAGCAGCTTAGCCAGGGGTATGGAGACCCAGTACTTC	CASSLARGMETQYF
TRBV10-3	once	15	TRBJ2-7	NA	TGTGCCATCAGTGATGTCAGGGAGGGGGCCTACGAGCAGTACTTC	CAISDVREGAYEQYF
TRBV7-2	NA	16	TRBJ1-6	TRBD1	TGTGCCAGCAGCTCAAGACAGGGCCCCTATAATTCACCCCTCCACTTT	CASSSRQGPYNSPLHF
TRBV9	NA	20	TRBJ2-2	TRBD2	TGTGCCAGCAGCCCACCCGTAGGAGCGGGAGGGGCTGCGAACACCGGGGAGCTGTTTTTT	CASSPPVGAGGAANTGELFF
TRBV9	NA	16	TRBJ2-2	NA	TGTGCCAGCAGCGTAGCAGGAACGACGAACACCGGGGAGCTGTTTTTT	CASSVAGTTNTGELFF
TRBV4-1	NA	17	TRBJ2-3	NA	TGCGCCAGCAGCCAAGAAGGAGGGGTTCCCGGCACAGATACGCAGTATTTT	CASSQEGGVPGTDTQYF
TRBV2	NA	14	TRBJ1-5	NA	TGTGCCAGCACCGCGACAGGCCCTAATCAGCCCCAGCATTTT	CASTATGPNQPQHF
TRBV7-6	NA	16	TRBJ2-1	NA	TGTGCCAGCAGCGACCTCAGGGGACACTCCTACAATGAGCAGTTCTTC	CASSDLRGHSYNEQFF
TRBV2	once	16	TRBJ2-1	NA	TGTGCCAGCAGTGAAGCGGGCCGGGCCTCCTACAATGAGCAGTTCTTC	CASSEAGRASYNEQFF
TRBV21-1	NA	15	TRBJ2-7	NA	TGTGCCAGCAGCACGCTGGACGGAGCTTTTTACGAGCAGTACTTC	CASSTLDGAFYEQYF